This T cell receptor beta chain was sequenced during a study of shared clonotypes between healthy human individuals. The study ran the assay at deep level. Measured with immunoSEQ multiplex PCR; TCRdb has only the in-frame clones, and not every one. The sample has about 2.4 million clones; roughly 93% are singletons. The V and J ends lost 2 bases and 3 bases respectively, with 10 bases between them. In germline, CDR1 is SGHVS, CDR2 FQNEAQ. The CDR3 loop spans 14 amino acids. A note on this clone: Its antigen remains unknown.

Findings and caveats of the study: The four-donor shared clonotypes exceeded non-shared clonotypes in generation probability, with non-shared ones scoring lower. Among donors, clonotype sharing was expected to be affected by sequencing depth.

The material sequenced was naive CD4+ T cells from PBMCs. The sample's subset: CD45RA+ positively selected. The chain has TRBV7-8 and TRBJ1-2, with D hard to call. The sequence was collected from a man between 18 and 29 years old in good health. Some clones in this sample may be carry-over from other donors' samples. The CDR3 coding sequence is TGTGCCAGCAGCTTAATATCCCGGGACTATGGCTACACCTTC. Amino acid sequence: CASSLISRDYGYTF.